These 5 T cell receptor beta chains share one sample of origin, sequenced in a study of cytomegalovirus exposure and HLA in healthy donors. 60 Vbeta and 13 Jbeta primers were used in PCR. Some clones are missing from TCRdb's copy, which holds only in-frame ones; the method was immunoSEQ multiplex PCR. The sample lists about 100,000 clones; under 90% were seen once. The specimen was PBMCs. These receptors came from a woman aged 70-85 years in good health and CMV-seropositive.

For this clone: This sample also contains other DNA sequences that code for the same CDR3. This rearrangement joins TRBV27 to TRBJ1-4; TRBD1 agrees at 10 bases. This CDR3 comprises 17 residues. Germline V gives CDR1 MNHEY, CDR2 SMNVEV (reference sequence). J gave up 5 bases and V 5 bases, and 11 bases lay outside the gene matches. CDR3 coding DNA: TGTGCCAGCAGTCGTTGGACAGGGGGGATCTCAAATGAAAAACTGTTTTTT. As protein: CASSRWTGGISNEKLFF.

The chain joins TRBV18 to TRBJ1-3, with a weak D call TRBD1 (6 bases). Trimming left V 5 bases short and J 1 base short, with 12 bases between. This CDR3 spans 15 amino acids. The germline CDR1 and CDR2 sequences are KGHSH and LQKENI. CDR3 nucleotides: TGTGCCAGCTCAACAGACAGGCTATCTGGAAACACCATATATTTT. It encodes CASSTDRLSGNTIYF.

CDR3 sequence (DNA): TGTGCCAGTAGTCCCTCAGATGCAACTAATGAAAAACTGTTTTTT. Its translation is CASSPSDATNEKLFF. The V call is TRBV19, the J call TRBJ1-4; D is ambiguous. Trimming took off 5 bases at V and 0 bases at J, with 10 bases between the two ends. The CDR3 totals 15 residues. The germline V gene encodes CDR1 LNHDA and CDR2 SQIVND (reference sequence). Full variable domain (rest looked up from reference TRBV19 and TRBJ1-4): DGGITQSPKYLFRKEGQNVTLSCEQNLNHDAMYWYRQDPGQGLRLIYYSQIVNDFQKGDIAEGYSVSREKKESFPLTVTSAQKNPTAFYLCASSPSDATNEKLFFGSGTQLSVL.

The chain has TRBV28 and TRBJ1-5, with 9 nucleotides matching TRBD1. Germline V gives CDR1 MDHEN, CDR2 SYDVKM. V lost 6 bases to trimming and J lost 7 bases; unmatched junction nucleotides: 13. The CDR3 consists of 16 residues. The CDR3: CASSSTRDRVRQPQHF. The CDR3 DNA is TGTGCCAGCAGCTCCACTCGGGACAGGGTCAGGCAGCCCCAGCATTTT.

The chain is built from TRBV19 and TRBJ2-1; 9 nucleotides match TRBD1. This CDR3 has 16 residues. Germline-derived CDR1 and CDR2 are LNHDA and SQIVND (reference sequence). The junction had 14 bases not matched to a gene; V was cut back by 7 bases and J by 7 bases. Here the CDR3 reads CASTSSWGQGYNEQFF. DNA for the CDR3: TGTGCCAGTACCTCCTCTTGGGGACAGGGTTATAATGAGCAGTTCTTC.